This TCR beta chain was identified in a study of cytomegalovirus exposure and HLA in healthy donors. Whole-study findings and limits: Analysis was carried out at a later point, and it linked a missense DCLRE1C variant to TCR beta V- and J-gene trimming.

Both 60 Vbeta primers and 13 Jbeta primers went into the PCR. The method was immunoSEQ multiplex PCR; TCRdb's version includes in-frame clones alone and lacks a portion of them. The sample records 150,000 or so clones, about three quarters being singletons. Concerning this clone: Its specificity is not known. Distinct nucleotide sequences in the sample also encode this CDR3.

The junction had 3 bases not matched to a gene; V was cut back by 6 bases and J by 2 bases. CDR1 SNHLY and CDR2 FYNNEI come from the germline V gene. This CDR3 region has 13 residues. Donors had nominal health at sampling but likely had unrecorded immune exposures. The sequencing sample was made of PBMCs. The sequence was obtained from a woman aged 50 to 60 in good health and CMV-seropositive. This chain uses TRBV2 with TRBJ1-2; 7 nucleotides align to TRBD1. CDR3 DNA sequence: TGTGCCAGCAGAAGGGACAGCAACTATGGCTACACCTTC. This sequence encodes CASRRDSNYGYTF.